Listed here are 5 T cell receptor beta chains from one sample, sequenced in a study of cytomegalovirus exposure and HLA in healthy donors. The PCR employed 60 Vbeta primers together with 13 Jbeta primers. Clones were sequenced by immunoSEQ multiplex PCR, and TCRdb holds only the in-frame ones, with some missing. The sample records approximately 200,000 clones, 75% to 85% being singletons. Sequenced sample: PBMCs. These receptors all stem from a girl under 18 in good health and CMV-seropositive.

This chain uses TRBV7-9 with TRBJ2-7; D is perhaps TRBD1 (7 bases). The length of the CDR3 is 14 residues. Trimming stripped 5 bases from V and 1 base from J, with 12 bases between. The V gene's germline CDR1 is SEHNR and CDR2 FQNEAQ (reference sequence). The CDR3 DNA follows: TGTGCCAGCAGCCTCCCAGGGGGGTCCTACGAGCAGTACTTC. This translates into CASSLPGGSYEQYF.

J is TRBJ2-7 and V is TRBV2; no definite D call. V was cut by 10 bases and J by 3 bases, with 10 bases left in between. CDR3 length: 11 residues. Germline assignment: CDR1 SNHLY and CDR2 FYNNEI. The CDR3 is CATVQNYEQYF. Written as DNA, the CDR3 is TGTGCCACAGTACAGAACTACGAGCAGTACTTC.

The chain links TRBV4-3 to TRBJ2-1; 8 bases are a match to TRBD2. V shed 1 base and J 7 bases; nucleotides not matched to a gene: 6. From germline, CDR1 is LGHNA and CDR2 YSLEER. The CDR3 has 15 amino acids. CDR3 protein: CASSQGLAGINEQFF. The DNA for the CDR3 is TGCGCCAGCAGCCAAGGGCTAGCGGGTATTAATGAGCAGTTCTTC.

This clone was picked up a small number of times. The chain couples TRBV6-1 to TRBJ2-2; D gene ambiguous. V lost 3 bases to trimming and J lost 5 bases, with 10 bases between them. Germline CDR1 reads MNHNS; CDR2 reads SASEGT. The CDR3 contains 14 residues. CDR3 amino acids: CASSEVRWTGELFF. For the CDR3, the DNA is TGTGCCAGCAGTGAGGTCAGGTGGACCGGGGAGCTGTTTTTT.

Only one count was recorded for this clone. The CDR3 nucleotides are TGTGCCAGCAGCTCCCACCTACCCTCTGGAAACACCATATATTTT. This codes for CASSSHLPSGNTIYF. The chain links TRBV7-2 to TRBJ1-3; the D is unclear. The CDR3 runs 15 residues. V was clipped by 4 bases and J by 0 bases, with 10 bases between them. Germline V gives CDR1 SGHTA, CDR2 FQGNSA.